This T cell receptor beta chain came from a study of cytomegalovirus exposure and HLA in healthy donors. General observations from the study: Previous analysis showed most TCR beta V segments were productive about 87% or about 30% of the time. In terms of immune exposure information, only CMV serostatus was available. Reports described diagnosis of cytomegalovirus status by the classifier as highly specific and sensitive.

Only one count was recorded for this clone. Its antigen remains unidentified. In the PCR, 60 Vbeta and 13 Jbeta primers were used. Sequenced by immunoSEQ multiplex PCR; TCRdb stores in-frame clones only, minus some. This sample has approximately 110,000 clones; around 67% occur once, and the top ten carry around 5%. Per the germline V gene, CDR1 is SGDLS and CDR2 is YYNGEE. This CDR3 is built from 15 residues. V was trimmed by 3 bases and J by 1 base, leaving 10 bases between them. This clonotype was sampled from a man between 60 and 75 years old in good health and CMV-seropositive. J is TRBJ2-2 and V is TRBV9, with D tentatively TRBD1 (5 bases). What was sequenced was PBMCs. The CDR3 coding sequence is TGTGCCAGCAGCGAAGGGGTCGGGAACACCGGGGAGCTGTTTTTT. Encoded protein: CASSEGVGNTGELFF.